This T cell receptor beta chain was sequenced during a study of regulatory T cells (dated by TCRdb to the late 2010s). About the investigation overall: Between CD3G-deficient patients and healthy controls, the study compared T-cell receptor beta repertoires in sorted regulatory T cells, conventional CD4+ T cells and CD8+ T cells. Broad study findings and their caveats: Hydrophobic residues at CDR3 positions 6 and 7 were enriched in conventional CD4+ T cells from CD3G-deficient patients, suggesting more self-reactive specificities. Patient repertoires showed restricted unique TRB V-J pairs and skewed V and J gene usage, most marked in regulatory T cells.

All CD3G-deficient patients had evidence of autoimmunity, which was more severe in two of the patients. At testing, patients were between 2 and 39 years old and showed lower naive and higher memory CD4+ and CD8+ T-cell proportions. CD4+ cells were FACS-sorted into CD25-high CD127-low regulatory T cells and CD25-low CD127-high conventional CD4+ T cells. The patient group comprised roughly 6 individuals with CD3G deficiency. Patient samples and clinical data came from an international physician network spanning the United States, Europe and Asia. Peripheral blood mononuclear cells were isolated by Ficoll density separation. As for this clone: What antigen it recognizes has not been identified. Base qualities are not at hand, and no much larger clone is one base apart.

For the multiplex PCR, 52 forward TRBV primers and 13 reverse TRBJ primers were used, and amplification bias was corrected with both assay-based and computational methods. Within the immunoSEQ assay, multiplex PCR amplified rearranged TRB loci from genomic DNA. Sequencing of the TRB amplicons was done on an Illumina HiSeq platform. The authors' pipeline ran thus. Custom algorithms error-filtered the raw sequences and aligned the raw sequences to reference gene sequences, after which the immunoSEQ online tools were used for analysis. Frequencies of productive and nonproductive TRB rearrangements were evaluated among both unique and total sequences. The likelihood of self-reactivity was estimated by examining two features, hydrophobicity and amino acid composition, of TRB CDR3 positions 6 and 7. Group comparisons used t tests, Mann-Whitney tests or two-way ANOVA run in Prism software. The source is immuneACCESS, and TCRdb retained only in-frame sequences with V and J called. Part of the clones is not carried over; for the studies checked, unresolved V genes explain less than half of this, and the remainder is unexplained. The D gene and trimming were derived from the DNA, and the V and J assignments and clone size from that table. The sample table contains under 30,000 clones; only one count was recorded for about 88% of them. The ten biggest clones cover about 1.3% of the sample.

The CDR3, from cysteine to phenylalanine, totals 13 residues. Kept here is only the CDR3 DNA, which spans 39 bases and is read in frame from base 1. From a lookup of the germline V gene (reference sequence), CDR1 and CDR2 are LNHDA and SQIVND. The junction shows trimming of 8 bases on V and 5 bases on J, plus 14 bases between the germline ends. This clonotype originated in a child aged 5-17 years with CD3G deficiency. Sequencing used conventional CD4+ T cells sorted from blood. The rearrangement joined TRBV19 to TRBJ2-3, with TRBD1 tentatively as D gene (6 bases match). The CDR3 protein: CASSLGGEDTQYF. In nucleotides, the sequence is TGTGCCAGTTCGTTAGGGGGAGAAGATACGCAGTATTTT.